This TCR beta chain was sequenced in a study of monozygotic twins with inflammatory bowel disease. As for this clonotype: Antigen: not known.

CDR1 and CDR2 (germline): MNHEY, SVGEGT. The CDR3 loop spans 15 amino acids. An approximately 2.5 ml blood sample was drawn per donor. Study results and caveats: T cell subtypes that differed could not be told apart.

Using the 5' RACE reads, TCRdb records one entry per CDR3 protein without DNA. The table counts a few hundred thousand distinct CDR3 sequences; around 2.6% lies in the top ten. This sequence joins TRBV6-2 or TRBV6-3 and TRBJ1-2; TCRdb gives TRBD1 as the D gene, but with no DNA this cannot be confirmed. The clonotype comes from a human donor with ulcerative colitis or Crohn's disease, or a healthy co-twin of an affected twin (not recorded which). The specimen was blood. The CDR3 loop is CASSSTWTGGSGYTF.